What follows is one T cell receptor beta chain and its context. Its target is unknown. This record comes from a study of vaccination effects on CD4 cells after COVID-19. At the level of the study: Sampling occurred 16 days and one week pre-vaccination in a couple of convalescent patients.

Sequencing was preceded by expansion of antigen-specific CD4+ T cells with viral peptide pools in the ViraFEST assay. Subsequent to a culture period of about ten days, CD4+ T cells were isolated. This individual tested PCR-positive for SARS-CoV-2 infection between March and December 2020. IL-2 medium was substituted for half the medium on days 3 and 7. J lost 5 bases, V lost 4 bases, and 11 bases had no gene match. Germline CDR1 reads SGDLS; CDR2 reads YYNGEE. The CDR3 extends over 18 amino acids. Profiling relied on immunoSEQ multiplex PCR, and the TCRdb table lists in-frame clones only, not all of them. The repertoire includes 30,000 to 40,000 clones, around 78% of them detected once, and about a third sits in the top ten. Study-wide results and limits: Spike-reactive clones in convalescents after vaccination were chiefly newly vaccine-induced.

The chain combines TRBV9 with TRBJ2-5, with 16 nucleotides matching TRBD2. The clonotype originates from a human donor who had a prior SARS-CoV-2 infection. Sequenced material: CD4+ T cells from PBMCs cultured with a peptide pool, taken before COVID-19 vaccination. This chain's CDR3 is CASSTGTSGGAGTETQYF. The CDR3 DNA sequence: TGTGCCAGCAGCACCGGGACTAGCGGGGGGGCCGGTACGGAGACCCAGTACTTC.